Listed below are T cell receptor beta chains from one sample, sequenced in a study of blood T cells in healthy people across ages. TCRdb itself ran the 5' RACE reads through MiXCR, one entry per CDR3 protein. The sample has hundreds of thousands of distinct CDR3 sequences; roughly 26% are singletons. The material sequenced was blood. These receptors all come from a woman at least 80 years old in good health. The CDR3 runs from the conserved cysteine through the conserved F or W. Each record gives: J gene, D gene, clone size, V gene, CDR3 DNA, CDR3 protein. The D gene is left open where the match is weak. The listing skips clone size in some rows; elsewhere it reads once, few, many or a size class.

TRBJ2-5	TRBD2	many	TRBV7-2	TGTGCCAGCAGCTCAGCGGGGGGCGGGGAGACCCAGTACTTC	CASSSAGGGETQYF
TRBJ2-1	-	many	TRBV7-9	TGTGCCAGCAGCTTACGGGCGACAGGGCAGGGACTACGCAATGAGCAGTTCTTC	CASSLRATGQGLRNEQFF
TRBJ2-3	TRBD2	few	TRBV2	TGTGCCAGCAGTGTGACGGGGGGGCAGGGAGATACGCAGTATTTT	CASSVTGGQGDTQYF
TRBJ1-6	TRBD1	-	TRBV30	TGTGCCTGGAGAGGACAGGGTATGAATTCACCCCTCCACTTT	CAWRGQGMNSPLHF
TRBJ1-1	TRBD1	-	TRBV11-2	TGTGCCAGCAGCTCCATGGGACAGTTGAACACTGAAGCTTTCTTT	CASSSMGQLNTEAFF
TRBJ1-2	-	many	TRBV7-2	TGTGCCAGCAGCTTAAATCCCGGGGCAGGGAGGAATGGCTACACCTTC	CASSLNPGAGRNGYTF
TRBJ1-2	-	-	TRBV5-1	TGCGCCAGCAGCTTCGAAATCCGGGACACCTATGGCTACACCTTC	CASSFEIRDTYGYTF
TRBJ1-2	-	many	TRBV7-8	TGTGCCAGCAGCTTAGCGGGGGCGAGCTATGGCTACACCTTC	CASSLAGASYGYTF
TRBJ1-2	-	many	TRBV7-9	TGTGCCAGCAGCATAGAGTCAGGGGCAATTGAGAGACCGGCTGGCTACACCTTC	CASSIESGAIERPAGYTF
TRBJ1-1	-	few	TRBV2	TGTGCCAGCAGCCACCAGGGCCTGAACACTGAAGCTTTCTTT	CASSHQGLNTEAFF
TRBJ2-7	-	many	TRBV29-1	TGCAGCGTTGAAAGGTCTCGAGGGTACGAGCAGTACTTC	CSVERSRGYEQYF
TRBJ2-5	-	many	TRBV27	TGTGCCAGCACCGCCTTCGGGACGGGTCAAGAGACCCAGTACTTC	CASTAFGTGQETQYF
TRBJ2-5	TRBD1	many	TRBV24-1	TGTGCCACCAGTCATCGGGACAGGGGTATGGAAGAGACCCAGTACTTC	CATSHRDRGMEETQYF
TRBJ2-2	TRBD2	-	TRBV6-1	TGTGCCAGCACCTTAGGGACTAGCGGGGGGCCTGCCGGGGAGCGGTTTTTT	CASTLGTSGGPAGERFF
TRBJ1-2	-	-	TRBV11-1	TGTGCCAGCAGTCAACTCAACGCAGTGTATGGCTACACCTTC	CASSQLNAVYGYTF
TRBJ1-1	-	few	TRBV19	TGTGCCAGTAGTAAGACCATTGAAGCTTTCTTT	CASSKTIEAFF
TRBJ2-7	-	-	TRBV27	TGTGCCAGCAGGGGGCCCGGGGGGCCGTACAATGAGCAGTACTTC	CASRGPGGPYNEQYF
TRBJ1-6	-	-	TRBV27	TGTGCCAGCAGGTTTAGGTCCTTGAATTCACCCCTCCACTTT	CASRFRSLNSPLHF
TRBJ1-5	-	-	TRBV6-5	TGTGCCAGCAGTAGGACCTACAATGGGCCCCAGCATTTT	CASSRTYNGPQHF
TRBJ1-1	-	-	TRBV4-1	TGCGCCAGCAGCCAAGATCAGCGAACTGAAGCTTTCTTT	CASSQDQRTEAFF
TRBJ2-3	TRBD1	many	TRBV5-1	TGCGCCAGCAGCCCCCCGGGACAGAGCACAGATACGCAGTATTTT	CASSPPGQSTDTQYF
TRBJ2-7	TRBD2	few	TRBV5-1	TGCGCCAGCAGCTTAGAGGGAGGGGCCTACAATGAGCAGTACTTC	CASSLEGGAYNEQYF
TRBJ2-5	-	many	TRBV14	TGCGCCAGCAGCCTGGGGACCGAGGAGACCCAGTACTTC	CASSLGTEETQYF
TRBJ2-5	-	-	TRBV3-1	TGTGCCAGCAACCAATCGGCGACCCAGTACTTC	CASNQSATQYF
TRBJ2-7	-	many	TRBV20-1	TGCAGTGCTAGTTTGGCGGGGAGATCCTACGAGCAGTACTTC	CSASLAGRSYEQYF
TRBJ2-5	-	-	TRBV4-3	TGCGCCAGCAGCCTACCCAGCGGATCGTACCAAGAGACCCAGTACTTC	CASSLPSGSYQETQYF
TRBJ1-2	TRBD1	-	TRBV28	TGTGCCAGCGGTTCCGGGACAGTGATCTATGGCTACACCTTC	CASGSGTVIYGYTF
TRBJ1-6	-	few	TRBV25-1	TGTGCCAGCAGTCCGGGGATTTCCTATAATTCACCCCTCCACTTT	CASSPGISYNSPLHF
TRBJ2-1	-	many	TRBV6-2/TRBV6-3	TGTGCCAGCAGTTACTCAAGTTCAGGGATGAAGGATGAGCAGTTCTTC	CASSYSSSGMKDEQFF
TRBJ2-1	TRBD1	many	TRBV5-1	TGCGCCAGCAGCTTGGGGCCGCCGGGACAGGGGGTTGGTGAGCAGTTCTTC	CASSLGPPGQGVGEQFF
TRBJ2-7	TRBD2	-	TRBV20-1	TGCAGTGCTAGGGCTGGCGGGAGGGACTACGAGCAGTACTTC	CSARAGGRDYEQYF
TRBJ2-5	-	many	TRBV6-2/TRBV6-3	TGTGCCAGCAGTTACGGCGGGGCTCAAGAGACCCAGTACTTC	CASSYGGAQETQYF
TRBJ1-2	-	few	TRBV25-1	TGTGCCAGCAGTACCCGACGGCATGGCTACACCTTC	CASSTRRHGYTF